The rows below give T cell receptor beta chains drawn from one sample of a study of cytomegalovirus exposure and HLA in healthy donors. The repertoire was sequenced with immunoSEQ multiplex PCR; TCRdb's copy has only in-frame clones and lacks some. Of about 120,000 clones listed, more than 75% are singletons. Sequenced input: PBMCs. The source of these receptors is a man between 25 and 39 years old in good health and CMV-seropositive. The CDR3 runs from the conserved cysteine through the conserved F or W. D genes are given only for firm matches. Not all rows give a size; the values are once, few, many and, for expanded clones, a class.

clone size: once
D gene: -
V gene: TRBV19
J gene: TRBJ1-1
CDR3 DNA: TGTGCCAGTAGTATACAGCCTCAGCGCACTGAAGCTTTCTTT
CDR3 protein: CASSIQPQRTEAFF

clone size: -
D gene: TRBD1
V gene: TRBV19
J gene: TRBJ1-1
CDR3 DNA: TGTGCCAGTATCGACAGGGGACGGACTGAAGCTTTCTTT
CDR3 protein: CASIDRGRTEAFF

clone size: -
D gene: -
V gene: TRBV5-4
J gene: TRBJ1-3
CDR3 DNA: TGTGCCAGCAGCTCCGGGACACCCTCTGGAAACACCATATATTTT
CDR3 protein: CASSSGTPSGNTIYF

clone size: -
D gene: TRBD2
V gene: TRBV4-3
J gene: TRBJ2-5
CDR3 DNA: TGCGCCAGCAGCCACGCGGGGGTGGGAGAGACCCAGTACTTC
CDR3 protein: CASSHAGVGETQYF

clone size: -
D gene: TRBD1
V gene: TRBV2
J gene: TRBJ2-2
CDR3 DNA: TGTGCCAGCAACGACGGGACAGTGGTTCCCGGGGAGCTGTTTTTT
CDR3 protein: CASNDGTVVPGELFF

clone size: -
D gene: -
V gene: TRBV30
J gene: TRBJ2-7
CDR3 DNA: TGTGCCTGGAGTTACCCCCCTCGGGAGCGAACTCTCTACGAGCAGTACTTC
CDR3 protein: CAWSYPPRERTLYEQYF

clone size: -
D gene: -
V gene: TRBV10-3
J gene: TRBJ1-2
CDR3 DNA: TGTGCCATCAGTGAGTTCGGACAAGAAATCAGCTATGGCTACACCTTC
CDR3 protein: CAISEFGQEISYGYTF

clone size: -
D gene: TRBD1
V gene: TRBV29-1
J gene: TRBJ1-2
CDR3 DNA: TGCAGCGACCGCGAGGGGGGACAGGGGTATTACTATGGCTACACCTTC
CDR3 protein: CSDREGGQGYYYGYTF

clone size: -
D gene: TRBD1
V gene: TRBV4-2
J gene: TRBJ1-2
CDR3 DNA: TGTGCCAGCAGCCAAGAAGACAGGGCGGCTAACTATGGCTACACCTTC
CDR3 protein: CASSQEDRAANYGYTF

clone size: few
D gene: TRBD1
V gene: TRBV2
J gene: TRBJ1-2
CDR3 DNA: TGTGCCAGCAGTGACCGGACAGGGGCTAACTATGGCTACACCTTC
CDR3 protein: CASSDRTGANYGYTF

clone size: -
D gene: -
V gene: TRBV30
J gene: TRBJ2-7
CDR3 DNA: TGTGCCTGTAATGGACTCGCGGGCGAGCAGTACTTC
CDR3 protein: CACNGLAGEQYF

clone size: -
D gene: TRBD2
V gene: TRBV7-2
J gene: TRBJ2-2
CDR3 DNA: TGTGCCAGCAGCGTAAGCGGGACGAACGGGGAGCTGTTTTTT
CDR3 protein: CASSVSGTNGELFF

clone size: -
D gene: TRBD1
V gene: TRBV28
J gene: TRBJ2-3
CDR3 DNA: TGTGCCAGCAGTCTCGCGGACAGGCCAGATACGCAGTATTTT
CDR3 protein: CASSLADRPDTQYF

clone size: -
D gene: TRBD1
V gene: TRBV27
J gene: TRBJ1-2
CDR3 DNA: TGTGCCAGCAGTTTTTCGGGACAGGTTTATGGCTACACCTTC
CDR3 protein: CASSFSGQVYGYTF

clone size: -
D gene: TRBD1
V gene: TRBV2
J gene: TRBJ1-5
CDR3 DNA: TGTGCCACCAGACAGGGGAGCAATCAGCCCCAGCATTTT
CDR3 protein: CATRQGSNQPQHF

clone size: once
D gene: -
V gene: TRBV9
J gene: TRBJ1-1
CDR3 DNA: TGTGCCAGCTCAACAGGGTCATGGACTGAAGCTTTCTTT
CDR3 protein: CASSTGSWTEAFF

clone size: few
D gene: -
V gene: TRBV27
J gene: TRBJ2-6
CDR3 DNA: TGTGCCAGCAGTCCTGGCCTCTCTGGGGCCAACGTCCTGACTTTC
CDR3 protein: CASSPGLSGANVLTF

clone size: -
D gene: -
V gene: TRBV4-3
J gene: TRBJ1-1
CDR3 DNA: TGCGCCAGCAGCCAAGGCATAGCGGGGGCCACTGAAGCTTTCTTT
CDR3 protein: CASSQGIAGATEAFF

clone size: -
D gene: -
V gene: TRBV19
J gene: TRBJ2-3
CDR3 DNA: TGTGCCAGTAGTATGGGATTTAGCGGCCCCACAGATACGCAGTATTTT
CDR3 protein: CASSMGFSGPTDTQYF

clone size: few
D gene: TRBD1
V gene: TRBV6-5
J gene: TRBJ2-5
CDR3 DNA: TGTGCCAGCAGTCCTCCGGGACAGATTGGAGAGACCCAGTACTTC
CDR3 protein: CASSPPGQIGETQYF

clone size: -
D gene: -
V gene: TRBV4-2
J gene: TRBJ1-2
CDR3 DNA: TGTGCCAGCAGCCAGCCGGGACAAACCCACTATGGCTACACCTTC
CDR3 protein: CASSQPGQTHYGYTF

clone size: -
D gene: -
V gene: TRBV9
J gene: TRBJ1-4
CDR3 DNA: TGTGCCAGCAGCGTGGGGGACTACGGAAAACTGTTTTTT
CDR3 protein: CASSVGDYGKLFF

clone size: -
D gene: -
V gene: TRBV6-6
J gene: TRBJ1-2
CDR3 DNA: TGTGCCAGCAGTTACTCGTCAGCTAACTATGGCTACACCTTC
CDR3 protein: CASSYSSANYGYTF

clone size: -
D gene: -
V gene: TRBV5-1
J gene: TRBJ2-3
CDR3 DNA: TGCGCCAGCAGCTTGGGTCAAACAGATACGCAGTATTTT
CDR3 protein: CASSLGQTDTQYF

clone size: -
D gene: -
V gene: TRBV5-6
J gene: TRBJ2-5
CDR3 DNA: TGTGCCAGCAGCTTCGGAGAGACCCAGTACTTC
CDR3 protein: CASSFGETQYF

clone size: once
D gene: TRBD2
V gene: TRBV27
J gene: TRBJ2-7
CDR3 DNA: TGTGCCAGCACCGGGGGGAAGTCCTACGAGCAGTACTTC
CDR3 protein: CASTGGKSYEQYF

clone size: few
D gene: TRBD2
V gene: TRBV7-2
J gene: TRBJ2-7
CDR3 DNA: TGTGCCAGCAGCTTAGTAGCGGGAACCACCTACGAGCAGTACTTC
CDR3 protein: CASSLVAGTTYEQYF

clone size: -
D gene: -
V gene: TRBV9
J gene: TRBJ2-4
CDR3 DNA: TGTGCCAGCAGCGTAGAGGCTCTTGGGAGTGCGGTTCAGTACTTC
CDR3 protein: CASSVEALGSAVQYF

clone size: -
D gene: -
V gene: TRBV13
J gene: TRBJ1-2
CDR3 DNA: TGTGCCAGCAGCGGAGACCCTAGGGAGAACACCCGCTATGGCTACACCTTC
CDR3 protein: CASSGDPRENTRYGYTF

clone size: -
D gene: TRBD2
V gene: TRBV28
J gene: TRBJ2-7
CDR3 DNA: TGTGCCAGTAGGACTAGCGGGGCCTACGAGCAGTACTTC
CDR3 protein: CASRTSGAYEQYF

clone size: -
D gene: -
V gene: TRBV7-9
J gene: TRBJ1-2
CDR3 DNA: TGTGCCAGCAGCCCCTCAGGCAAGGCCCTGGGCTACACCTTC
CDR3 protein: CASSPSGKALGYTF

clone size: -
D gene: -
V gene: TRBV11-2
J gene: TRBJ2-6
CDR3 DNA: TGTGCCAGCACCCCGTCCGGGGCCAACGTCCTGACTTTC
CDR3 protein: CASTPSGANVLTF

clone size: -
D gene: TRBD1
V gene: TRBV10-3
J gene: TRBJ1-2
CDR3 DNA: TGTGCCATGAGCAAGACCGGGACAGGGGGAATGGAAGGCTACACCTTC
CDR3 protein: CAMSKTGTGGMEGYTF

clone size: -
D gene: TRBD1
V gene: TRBV5-5
J gene: TRBJ2-2
CDR3 DNA: TGTGCCAGCGGACCTACGACAGGGTACACCGGGGAGCTGTTTTTT
CDR3 protein: CASGPTTGYTGELFF

clone size: few
D gene: -
V gene: TRBV19
J gene: TRBJ1-5
CDR3 DNA: TGTGCCAGTAGTATAGATCGGGATCAGCCCCAGCATTTT
CDR3 protein: CASSIDRDQPQHF

clone size: -
D gene: -
V gene: TRBV19
J gene: TRBJ2-7
CDR3 DNA: TGTGCCAGTAGTATAGGACTAAATTCCTACGAGCAGTACTTC
CDR3 protein: CASSIGLNSYEQYF

clone size: -
D gene: -
V gene: TRBV9
J gene: TRBJ2-3
CDR3 DNA: TGTGCCAGCAGCCACGGGGGGCTTAGCACAGATACGCAGTATTTT
CDR3 protein: CASSHGGLSTDTQYF

clone size: once
D gene: -
V gene: TRBV6-5
J gene: TRBJ2-7
CDR3 DNA: TGTGCCAGCAGACTATCAAAGGTGGGCGAGCAGTACTTC
CDR3 protein: CASRLSKVGEQYF

clone size: few
D gene: -
V gene: TRBV4-3
J gene: TRBJ2-3
CDR3 DNA: TGCGCCAGCAGCCAAAGTGCGGGTTTCTCTTCCACAGATACGCAGTATTTT
CDR3 protein: CASSQSAGFSSTDTQYF

clone size: few
D gene: TRBD1
V gene: TRBV19
J gene: TRBJ2-7
CDR3 DNA: TGTGCCAGTGGAAAGGACAGGGAGTACGAGCAGTACTTC
CDR3 protein: CASGKDREYEQYF

clone size: once
D gene: TRBD1
V gene: TRBV28
J gene: TRBJ2-7
CDR3 DNA: TGTGCCAGCAGTTCCTTTATACAGGGGAGCTCCTACGAGCAGTACTTC
CDR3 protein: CASSSFIQGSSYEQYF

clone size: once
D gene: TRBD1
V gene: TRBV13
J gene: TRBJ2-2
CDR3 DNA: TGTGCCAGCAGCTTCGGACAGGGGGCAATCGGGGAGCTGTTTTTT
CDR3 protein: CASSFGQGAIGELFF

clone size: -
D gene: -
V gene: TRBV5-6
J gene: TRBJ2-1
CDR3 DNA: TGTGCCAGCAGCTCCGCGCGTGAGCAGTTCTTC
CDR3 protein: CASSSAREQFF

clone size: -
D gene: TRBD1
V gene: TRBV29-1
J gene: TRBJ1-2
CDR3 DNA: TGCAGCGTTGAAGATCAATCAGGACAGGGAGATTCTGGCTACACCTTC
CDR3 protein: CSVEDQSGQGDSGYTF

clone size: few
D gene: -
V gene: TRBV15
J gene: TRBJ2-7
CDR3 DNA: TGTGCCACCAGCAGAGTGGCAGGGATCGGCGAGCAGTACTTC
CDR3 protein: CATSRVAGIGEQYF

clone size: -
D gene: TRBD1
V gene: TRBV7-9
J gene: TRBJ2-1
CDR3 DNA: TGTGCCAGCAGCTCGACAGGGGGCTTATCGTTCTTC
CDR3 protein: CASSSTGGLSFF

clone size: -
D gene: TRBD2
V gene: TRBV7-8
J gene: TRBJ2-1
CDR3 DNA: TGTGCCAGCAGCTCCAACCTAGCGGGAGGGCCTGGAGACAATGAGCAGTTCTTC
CDR3 protein: CASSSNLAGGPGDNEQFF

clone size: -
D gene: -
V gene: TRBV7-8
J gene: TRBJ1-4
CDR3 DNA: TGTGCCAGCAGCCGGGCAGGGCTCGAAAAACTGTTTTTT
CDR3 protein: CASSRAGLEKLFF

clone size: -
D gene: TRBD2
V gene: TRBV19
J gene: TRBJ2-7
CDR3 DNA: TGTGCCAGTAGTTCGAGACTAGCGGGGACCTACGAGCAGTACTTC
CDR3 protein: CASSSRLAGTYEQYF

clone size: -
D gene: -
V gene: TRBV5-4
J gene: TRBJ2-3
CDR3 DNA: TGTGCCAGCAGCTTGCGTCTGGAGCCCACAGATACGCAGTATTTT
CDR3 protein: CASSLRLEPTDTQYF

clone size: -
D gene: TRBD1
V gene: TRBV5-1
J gene: TRBJ2-2
CDR3 DNA: TGCGCCAGCAGCCCCCGGGACAGTCGGACCGGGGAGCTGTTTTTT
CDR3 protein: CASSPRDSRTGELFF

clone size: -
D gene: TRBD2
V gene: TRBV7-8
J gene: TRBJ2-7
CDR3 DNA: TGTGCCAGCAGCCCCTCGGGCGGGAGGTCCTACGAGCAGTACTTC
CDR3 protein: CASSPSGGRSYEQYF

clone size: once
D gene: TRBD2
V gene: TRBV19
J gene: TRBJ2-7
CDR3 DNA: TGTGCCAGTAGGATGGCGGGAGGAACACAGGAGCAGTACTTC
CDR3 protein: CASRMAGGTQEQYF

clone size: few
D gene: -
V gene: TRBV7-8
J gene: TRBJ1-2
CDR3 DNA: TGTGCCAGCAACCCCCTAGACTCATTAGGCTACACCTTC
CDR3 protein: CASNPLDSLGYTF

clone size: few
D gene: -
V gene: TRBV28
J gene: TRBJ1-5
CDR3 DNA: TGTGCCAGCAGTACGTCCTCAGGGAGGGACCAGCCCCAGCATTTT
CDR3 protein: CASSTSSGRDQPQHF

clone size: -
D gene: TRBD1
V gene: TRBV5-1
J gene: TRBJ1-4
CDR3 DNA: TGCGCCAGCAGAACAGGGGAGATGAATGAAAAACTGTTTTTT
CDR3 protein: CASRTGEMNEKLFF

clone size: -
D gene: -
V gene: TRBV4-2
J gene: TRBJ2-3
CDR3 DNA: TGTGCCAGCAGCCAAGGGTCGTGGGAGAGGGAGCAAGATACGCAGTATTTT
CDR3 protein: CASSQGSWEREQDTQYF

clone size: -
D gene: -
V gene: TRBV27
J gene: TRBJ2-7
CDR3 DNA: TGTGCCAGCAGTCCCCGAGAGGGCCTCTCCTACGAGCAGTACTTC
CDR3 protein: CASSPREGLSYEQYF

clone size: -
D gene: -
V gene: TRBV2
J gene: TRBJ1-5
CDR3 DNA: TGTGCCAGCACCTCAGAAATACATCAGCCCCAGCATTTT
CDR3 protein: CASTSEIHQPQHF

clone size: -
D gene: -
V gene: TRBV10-3
J gene: TRBJ2-7
CDR3 DNA: TGTGCCATCACCAATCAAGACAGCTCCTACGAGCAGTACTTC
CDR3 protein: CAITNQDSSYEQYF